The text below deals with one TCR beta chain. The target antigen is unknown. The ends were cut back, 3 bases at V and 1 base at J, with 13 bases in the middle. This CDR3 region has 15 residues. Germline V gene sequence: CDR1 LNHNV, CDR2 YYDKDF (reference sequence). These data come from a study of T cell responses to AZD1222 COVID-19 vaccine. Findings of the study overall: Most donors were white British and more were female, and clonal diversity was possibly underestimated. Baseline seropositivity characterized only a handful of AZD1222 recipients.

Repertoires were generated with immunoSEQ multiplex PCR, while TCRdb's copy carries only in-frame clones and drops some. The data show under 150,000 clones, with roughly 91% seen just once and approximately 5.3% held by the top ten. Sample: peripheral blood, taken on day 0 of AZD1222 vaccination. The origin of this receptor is an adult in good health. J is TRBJ2-7 and V is TRBV15, with a weak D call TRBD1 (6 bases). In DNA form, the CDR3 reads TGTGCCACCAGCAGCGGACAGAGATCATCCTACGAGCAGTACTTC. Protein product: CATSSGQRSSYEQYF.